A selection of T cell receptor beta chains follows, all from one sample in a study of blood T cell repertoires in COVID-19. The protocol was immunoSEQ multiplex PCR, while the TCRdb copy is restricted to in-frame clones and leaves out a portion. The data contain fewer than 250,000 clones, around 87% of them seen just once; the ten biggest clones take up roughly 25%. The material sequenced was PBMCs or T cells enriched from blood (not recorded which). All receptors derive from a woman in her 40s in a cohort exposed to, infected with or recovered from COVID-19 (not recorded which). Both conserved end residues are part of each CDR3. A D gene is named only where the DNA matches it firmly. Where a row states a size, it is once, few, many or the class of an expanded clone; other rows omit it.

V gene	D gene	J gene	clone size	CDR3 DNA	CDR3 protein
TRBV4-1	TRBD2	TRBJ2-1	-	TGCGCCAGCAGCTTAGGGACTAGCGGGACCCACAATGAGCAGTTCTTC	CASSLGTSGTHNEQFF
TRBV5-8	-	TRBJ2-5	-	TGTGCCAGCACCCTTTTGCGGGGACCCCAAGAGACCCAGTACTTC	CASTLLRGPQETQYF
TRBV28	-	TRBJ1-5	-	TGTGCCAGCAGTCAAGCTGGGGGGGGGTCCCAGCATTTT	CASSQAGGGSQHF
TRBV5-8	-	TRBJ1-4	-	TGTGCCAGCAGCCGGGAGGTAGCTAATGAAAAACTGTTTTTT	CASSREVANEKLFF
TRBV5-1	-	TRBJ2-1	-	TGCGCCAGCAGCTTGGGGCAGGGCACCTACAATGAGCAGTTCTTC	CASSLGQGTYNEQFF
TRBV7-2	TRBD2	TRBJ2-1	-	TGTGCCAGCAGCACTAGCGGGGGGATATACAATGAGCAGTTCTTC	CASSTSGGIYNEQFF
TRBV30	TRBD2	TRBJ2-3	-	TGTGCCTGGAATGCGGCTAGCGGAGGCACAGATACGCAGTATTTT	CAWNAASGGTDTQYF
TRBV18	-	TRBJ1-1	-	TGTGCCAGCACACAGAATATACAGGGGAACACTGAAGCTTTCTTT	CASTQNIQGNTEAFF
TRBV6-5	-	TRBJ2-7	few	TGTGCCAGCTTTGGAGACGGTCTTCGCGAGCAGTACTTC	CASFGDGLREQYF
TRBV6-5	TRBD1	TRBJ1-1	-	TGTGCCAGCAAGAGGGGGCTTGAAGCTTTCTTT	CASKRGLEAFF
TRBV15	TRBD2	TRBJ2-1	-	TGTGCCACCAGCAGAGACCTAGCGGCAGCTTACAATGAGCAGTTCTTC	CATSRDLAAAYNEQFF
TRBV28	TRBD1	TRBJ1-5	-	TGTGCCAGCAATCCTCGAGGGCATTGGGACAGGGGGGACAATCAGCCCCAGCATTTT	CASNPRGHWDRGDNQPQHF
TRBV15	TRBD2	TRBJ2-7	-	TGTGCCACCAGCACCTCTAGCGGGAAGTTTTCCTACGAGCAGTACTTC	CATSTSSGKFSYEQYF
TRBV18	TRBD2	TRBJ2-1	-	TGTGCCAGCTCAGGAAGCGGGAGTTACAATGAGCAGTTCTTC	CASSGSGSYNEQFF
TRBV6-6	-	TRBJ2-7	-	TGTGCCAGCAGCCACCTAATAGGAGCCGAGCAGTACTTC	CASSHLIGAEQYF
TRBV13	TRBD2	TRBJ2-3	-	TGTGCCAGCAGCTCCCGGACTAGCGGGGGCACAGATACGCAGTATTTT	CASSSRTSGGTDTQYF
TRBV7-9	-	TRBJ1-1	once	TGTGCCAGCAGCTTAGCGCGGGCTAACACTGAAGCTTTCTTT	CASSLARANTEAFF
TRBV5-1	TRBD1	TRBJ2-7	-	TGCGCCAGCAGCTTGGACGGGACAGCGTCCTACGAGCAGTACTTC	CASSLDGTASYEQYF
TRBV27	TRBD1	TRBJ1-2	-	TGTGCCAGCAGTCACACGGGACAGGGCTTGAGAGGCTACACCTTC	CASSHTGQGLRGYTF
TRBV5-4	TRBD1	TRBJ1-1	-	TGTGCCAGCAGCTTGTCGGGCAGGGGGCAAAACACTGAAGCTTTCTTT	CASSLSGRGQNTEAFF
TRBV7-2	TRBD1	TRBJ1-2	-	TGTGCCAGCAGCTTAGACCTCCAGGGGGTCCCTGGCTACACCTTC	CASSLDLQGVPGYTF
TRBV7-6	TRBD2	TRBJ2-1	-	TGTGCCAGCAGCTTAAGCTGGGAGGGGCTCTACAATGAGCAGTTCTTC	CASSLSWEGLYNEQFF
TRBV19	-	TRBJ1-3	-	TGTGCCAGTAGTATTGCCGCCAGAATCTCTGGAAACACCATATATTTT	CASSIAARISGNTIYF
TRBV7-8	TRBD2	TRBJ2-3	-	TGTGCCAGCAGCTTGGTAGCGGGGGCCGGCACAGATACGCAGTATTTT	CASSLVAGAGTDTQYF
TRBV7-9	-	TRBJ1-5	-	TGTGCCAGTCAGACAGAGAATCAGCCCCAGCATTTT	CASQTENQPQHF
TRBV18	-	TRBJ1-5	-	TGTGCCAGCTCATCACGGCTAGTTGAGAGTCAGCCCCAGCATTTT	CASSSRLVESQPQHF
TRBV13	TRBD2	TRBJ2-1	-	TGTGCCAGCAGCTCAGAGACTAGCGCCTACAATGAGCAGTTCTTC	CASSSETSAYNEQFF
TRBV10-3	-	TRBJ2-1	-	TGTGCCATCAGTGAGTTGCTAGTCGGTGAGCAGTTCTTC	CAISELLVGEQFF
TRBV30	-	TRBJ1-3	-	TGTGCCTGGAGGACATCCTTCTCTGGAAACACCATATATTTT	CAWRTSFSGNTIYF
TRBV2	TRBD2	TRBJ2-3	-	TGTGCCAGCAGTGAATACGGGGGGGCGGGCACAGATACGCAGTATTTT	CASSEYGGAGTDTQYF
TRBV6-2/TRBV6-3	-	TRBJ1-5	-	TGTGCCAGCAGTTACCGGGTCCCCAATCAGCCCCAGCATTTT	CASSYRVPNQPQHF
TRBV12-3/TRBV12-4	-	TRBJ1-4	-	TGTGCCGTAGGGAGCGGGGTGAGCGAAAAACTGTTTTTT	CAVGSGVSEKLFF
TRBV3-1/TRBV3-2	-	TRBJ2-2	-	TGTGCCAGCAGCCAAGTTCGGGAGTACACCGGGGAGCTGTTTTTT	CASSQVREYTGELFF
TRBV15	-	TRBJ1-2	-	TGTGCCACCAGCAGAGAACCAGGACAAGACTATGGCTACACCTTC	CATSREPGQDYGYTF
TRBV13	TRBD1	TRBJ1-2	-	TGTGCCAGCAGCGTACAGGGGGCCATGGATGGCTACACCTTC	CASSVQGAMDGYTF
TRBV11-3	TRBD2	TRBJ2-5	-	TGTGCCAGCAGCCCGGGACTATTGGAGACCCAGTACTTC	CASSPGLLETQYF
TRBV5-1	TRBD1	TRBJ1-5	-	TGCGCCAGCAGCTTGGGACAGGGGATTAATCAGCCCCAGCATTTT	CASSLGQGINQPQHF
TRBV7-9	-	TRBJ1-5	-	TGTGCGGTAGGCAATCAGCCCCAGCATTTT	CAVGNQPQHF
TRBV3-1/TRBV3-2	-	TRBJ2-3	-	TGTGCCAGCAGCCCACGAGCCTTTAGATTAAGTTCGTTGGATACGCAGTATTTT	CASSPRAFRLSSLDTQYF
TRBV7-9	-	TRBJ2-5	few	TGTGCCAGCAGCTTAGGGGGCCGAGAGACCCAGTACTTC	CASSLGGRETQYF
TRBV3-1/TRBV3-2	-	TRBJ1-5	-	TGTGCCAGCAGCCAAGTACAGGGTCGCGGGAGCAATCAGCCCCAGCATTTT	CASSQVQGRGSNQPQHF
TRBV2	TRBD1	TRBJ1-2	-	TGTGCCAGCAGTGAAGCAACCGGGACAGGGAATTTATATGGCTACACCTTC	CASSEATGTGNLYGYTF
TRBV11-2	TRBD1	TRBJ1-1	-	TGTGCCAGCAGCTTGCAGGGGGGGAACACTGAAGCTTTCTTT	CASSLQGGNTEAFF
TRBV20-1	-	TRBJ2-3	-	TGCAGTGCTTGTGACAGACAAACTAGCACAGATACGCAGTATTTT	CSACDRQTSTDTQYF
TRBV27	-	TRBJ1-6	-	TGTGCCAGCAGTTCGGGGGCCTATAATTCACCCCTCCACTTT	CASSSGAYNSPLHF
TRBV19	TRBD1	TRBJ1-5	few	TGTGCCAGTAGTGGGACAGGGGGCTTTCAGCCCCAGCATTTT	CASSGTGGFQPQHF
TRBV28	TRBD1	TRBJ1-4	-	TGTGCCAGCAGTTTACCTCAGGGGGCTAATGAAAAACTGTTTTTT	CASSLPQGANEKLFF
TRBV10-2	-	TRBJ2-7	-	TGCGCCAGCAGTGAGGTCAGCTCCTACGAGCAGTACTTC	CASSEVSSYEQYF
TRBV24-1	TRBD1	TRBJ2-5	-	TGTGCCACCAGTGATTGGACAGGGGAGACCCAGTACTTC	CATSDWTGETQYF
TRBV11-2	TRBD1	TRBJ1-1	once	TGTGCCAGCAGCTACTCAACCCCAGGGACAGTCACTGAAGCTTTCTTT	CASSYSTPGTVTEAFF
TRBV10-2	-	TRBJ1-3	-	TGCGCCAGCAGCATACAGGGAGACACCATATATTTT	CASSIQGDTIYF
TRBV9	-	TRBJ1-2	few	TGTGCCAGCAGCGCTACGGCGGGGACGCCGGGCGATGGCTACACCTTC	CASSATAGTPGDGYTF
TRBV2	-	TRBJ2-7	-	TGTGCCAGCAGTGTTCGCCGGGACAAGAGCTCCTACGAGCAGTACTTC	CASSVRRDKSSYEQYF